The 3 T cell receptor beta chains presented below share a single source sample, sequenced in a study of T cell repertoires in cytomegalovirus infection. One entry per CDR3 protein, called by TCRdb with MiXCR from the reads. This table holds approximately 500,000 distinct CDR3 sequences, about 15% found once. The sample consisted of CD8+ T cells from PBMCs. These receptors came from a human donor in good health (CMV status not recorded). Some clones in this sample may be carry-over from other donors' samples.

The V gene is TRBV7-6, the J gene TRBJ1-2; D may be TRBD1 (5 bases). This CDR3 contains 15 residues. From germline, CDR1 is SGHVS and CDR2 FNYEAQ. Trimming took off 6 bases at V and 2 bases at J, with 16 bases between the two ends. CDR3 region: CASRQGAGRNYGYTF. DNA of the CDR3: TGTGCCAGCAGGCAAGGGGCAGGGAGGAACTATGGCTACACCTTC.

This sequence joins TRBV7-6 and TRBJ2-2; 12 bases fit TRBD2. Per germline, CDR1 SGHVS and CDR2 FNYEAQ. Trimming took 7 bases from V and 3 from J; bases not matched to a gene: 9. There are 17 residues in the CDR3. The CDR3 loop reads CASKPSGRAGDTGELFF. The CDR3 coding sequence is TGTGCCAGCAAGCCTAGCGGGAGGGCCGGGGACACCGGGGAGCTGTTTTTT. The entire variable domain, with the rest obtained from reference TRBV7-6 and TRBJ2-2, is as follows: GAGVSQSPRYKVTKRGQDVALRCDPISGHVSLYWYRQALGQGPEFLTYFNYEAQQDKSGLPNDRFSAERPEGSISTLTIQRTEQRDSAMYRCASKPSGRAGDTGELFFGEGSRLTVL.

Many counts were recorded for this clonotype. This chain uses TRBV7-8 with TRBJ1-1; D unclear. The germline V gene encodes CDR1 SGHVS and CDR2 FQNEAQ. There are 14 residues in the CDR3. V lost 5 bases, J lost 3 bases, and 13 bases lay in between. In nucleotides, the CDR3 is TGTGCCAGCAGCGCGACGGTCGGGTACACTGAAGCTTTCTTT. Its protein is CASSATVGYTEAFF.